The clone carrying this T cell receptor beta chain was detected only a few times. Authors' methods: Estimated nucleated cell counts came from reference gene primer amplification. Clones were sequenced by immunoSEQ multiplex PCR, and TCRdb holds only the in-frame ones, with some missing. The V and J calls and clone size were taken over from that table, and D and trimming were inferred from the DNA. The sample includes approximately 50,000 clones, 85% to 90% of them seen just once. This specimen belongs to a study of blood T cell repertoires in COVID-19. J lost 2 bases, V lost 5 bases, and 8 bases had no gene match. CDR1 is LNHDA, CDR2 SQIVND, per germline (reference sequence). The length of the CDR3 is 17 residues.

Sequencing was performed on peripheral blood. J is TRBJ2-6 and V is TRBV19; 8 nucleotides line up with TRBD1. This sequence originates from a man in his sixties with acute or convalescent COVID-19. In DNA form, the CDR3 reads TGTGCCAGTAGTCGCAGGGGGCGGGCCGCTGGGGCCAACGTCCTGACTTTC. Its protein product is CASSRRGRAAGANVLTF.